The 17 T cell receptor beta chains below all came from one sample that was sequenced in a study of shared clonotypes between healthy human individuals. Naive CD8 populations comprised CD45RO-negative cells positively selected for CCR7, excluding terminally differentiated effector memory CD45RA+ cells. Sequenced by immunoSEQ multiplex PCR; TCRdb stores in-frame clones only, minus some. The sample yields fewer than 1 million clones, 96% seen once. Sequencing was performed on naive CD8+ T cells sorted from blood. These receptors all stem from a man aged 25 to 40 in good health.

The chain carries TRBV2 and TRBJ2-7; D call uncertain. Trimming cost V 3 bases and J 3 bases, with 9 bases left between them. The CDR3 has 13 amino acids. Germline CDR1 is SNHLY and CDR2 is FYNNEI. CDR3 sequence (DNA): TGTGCCAGCAGTGATCGCCGAGTCTACGAGCAGTACTTC. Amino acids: CASSDRRVYEQYF. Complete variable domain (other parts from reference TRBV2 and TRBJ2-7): EPEVTQTPSHQVTQMGQEVILRCVPISNHLYFYWYRQILGQKVEFLVSFYNNEISEKSEIFDDQFSVERPDGSNFTLKIRSTKLEDSAMYFCASSDRRVYEQYFGPGTRLTVT.

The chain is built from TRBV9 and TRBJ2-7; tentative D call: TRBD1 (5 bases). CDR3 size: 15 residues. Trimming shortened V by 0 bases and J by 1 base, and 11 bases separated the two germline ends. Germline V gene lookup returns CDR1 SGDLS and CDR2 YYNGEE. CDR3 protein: CASSVEAGRSYEQYF. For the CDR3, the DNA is TGTGCCAGCAGCGTAGAAGCAGGGCGATCCTACGAGCAGTACTTC. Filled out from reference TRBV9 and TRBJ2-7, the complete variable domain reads DSGVTQTPKHLITATGQRVTLRCSPRSGDLSVYWYQQSLDQGLQFLIQYYNGEERAKGNILERFSAQQFPDLHSELNLSSLELGDSALYFCASSVEAGRSYEQYFGPGTRLTVT.

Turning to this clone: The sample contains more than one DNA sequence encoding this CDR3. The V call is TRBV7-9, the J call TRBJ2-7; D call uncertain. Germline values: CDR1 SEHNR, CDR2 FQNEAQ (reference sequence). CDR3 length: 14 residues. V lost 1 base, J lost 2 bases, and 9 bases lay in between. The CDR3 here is CASSLGLVPYEQYF. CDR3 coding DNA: TGTGCCAGCAGCTTAGGGCTAGTTCCCTACGAGCAGTACTTC.

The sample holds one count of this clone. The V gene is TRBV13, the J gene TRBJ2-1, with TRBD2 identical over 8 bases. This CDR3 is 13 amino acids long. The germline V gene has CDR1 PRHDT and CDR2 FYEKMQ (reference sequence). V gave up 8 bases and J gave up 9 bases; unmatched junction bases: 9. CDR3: CASRTSGWREQFF. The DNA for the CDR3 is TGTGCCAGCCGAACTAGCGGTTGGCGTGAGCAGTTCTTC.

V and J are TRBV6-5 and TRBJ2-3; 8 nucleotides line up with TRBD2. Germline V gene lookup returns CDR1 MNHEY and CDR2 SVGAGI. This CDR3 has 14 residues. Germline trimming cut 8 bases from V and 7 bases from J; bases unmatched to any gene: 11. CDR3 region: CASAPGGPSNTQYF. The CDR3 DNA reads TGTGCCAGCGCACCGGGAGGGCCCTCGAATACGCAGTATTTT.

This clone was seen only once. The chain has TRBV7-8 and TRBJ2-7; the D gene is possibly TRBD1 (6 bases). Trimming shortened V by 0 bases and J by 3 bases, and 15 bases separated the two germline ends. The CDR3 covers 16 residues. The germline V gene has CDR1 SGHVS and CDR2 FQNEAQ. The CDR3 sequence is CASSLATGTPIYEQYF. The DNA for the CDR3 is TGTGCCAGCAGCTTAGCCACGGGGACACCAATCTACGAGCAGTACTTC.

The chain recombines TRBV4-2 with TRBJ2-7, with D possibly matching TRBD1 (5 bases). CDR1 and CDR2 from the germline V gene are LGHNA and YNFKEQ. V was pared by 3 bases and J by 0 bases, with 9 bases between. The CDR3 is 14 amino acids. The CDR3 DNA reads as TGTGCCAGCAGCCATTACACAGGCTCCTACGAGCAGTACTTC. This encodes CASSHYTGSYEQYF.

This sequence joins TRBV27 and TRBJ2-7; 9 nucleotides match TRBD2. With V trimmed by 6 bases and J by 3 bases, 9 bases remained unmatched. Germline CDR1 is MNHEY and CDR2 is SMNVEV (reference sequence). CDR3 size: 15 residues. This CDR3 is CASRTLTSGIYEQYF. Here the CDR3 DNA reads TGTGCCAGCAGGACCCTGACTAGCGGTATCTACGAGCAGTACTTC.

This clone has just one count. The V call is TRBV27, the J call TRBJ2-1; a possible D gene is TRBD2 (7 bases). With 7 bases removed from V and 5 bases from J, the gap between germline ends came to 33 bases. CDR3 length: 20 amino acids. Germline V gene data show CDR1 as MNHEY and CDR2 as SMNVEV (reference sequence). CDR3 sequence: CASNTRRDIQWASGDNEQFF. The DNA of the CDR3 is TGTGCCAGCAACACCCGACGGGACATCCAGTGGGCTAGCGGCGACAATGAGCAGTTCTTC.

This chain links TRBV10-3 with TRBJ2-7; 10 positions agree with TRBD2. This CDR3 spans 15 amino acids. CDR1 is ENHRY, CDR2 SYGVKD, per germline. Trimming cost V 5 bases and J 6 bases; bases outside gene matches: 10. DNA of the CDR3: TGTGCCATCAGTACCAGCGGGAGGGCTACGGCCGAGCAGTACTTC. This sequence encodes CAISTSGRATAEQYF.

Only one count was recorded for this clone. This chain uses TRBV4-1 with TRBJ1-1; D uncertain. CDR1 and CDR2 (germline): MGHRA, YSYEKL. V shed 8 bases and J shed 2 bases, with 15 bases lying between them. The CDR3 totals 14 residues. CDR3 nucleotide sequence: TGCGCCAGCGGCCCAAGGGAGGTCAACACTGAAGCTTTCTTT. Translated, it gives CASGPREVNTEAFF.

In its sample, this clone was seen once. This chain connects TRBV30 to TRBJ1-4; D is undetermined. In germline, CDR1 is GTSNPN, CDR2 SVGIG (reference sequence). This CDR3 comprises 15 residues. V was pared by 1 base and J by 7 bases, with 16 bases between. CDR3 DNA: TGTGCCTGGAGTGATGAAAACCATAGTGTTGAAAAACTGTTTTTT. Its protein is CAWSDENHSVEKLFF.

The CDR3 spells CASSAGYGSRETQYF. CDR3 coding DNA: TGTGCCAGCAGCGCTGGGTATGGGAGTCGAGAGACCCAGTACTTC. The rearrangement uses TRBV7-2 and TRBJ2-5; a possible D gene is TRBD2 (5 bases). Trimming took off 5 bases at V and 4 bases at J, with 17 bases between the two ends. Per germline, CDR1 SGHTA and CDR2 FQGNSA. This CDR3 spans 15 amino acids.

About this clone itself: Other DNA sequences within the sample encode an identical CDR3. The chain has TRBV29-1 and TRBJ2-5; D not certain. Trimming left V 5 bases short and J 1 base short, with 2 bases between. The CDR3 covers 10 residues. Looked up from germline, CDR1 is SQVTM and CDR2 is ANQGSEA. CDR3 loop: CSVSQETQYF. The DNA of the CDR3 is TGCAGCGTTTCCCAAGAGACCCAGTACTTC.

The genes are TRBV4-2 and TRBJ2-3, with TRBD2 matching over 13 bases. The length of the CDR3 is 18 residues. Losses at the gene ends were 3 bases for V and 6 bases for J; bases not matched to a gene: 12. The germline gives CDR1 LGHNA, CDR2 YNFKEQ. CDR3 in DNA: TGTGCCAGCAGCCAGTACGAATTTAAACTAGCGGGAGGGGATACGCAGTATTTT. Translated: CASSQYEFKLAGGDTQYF.

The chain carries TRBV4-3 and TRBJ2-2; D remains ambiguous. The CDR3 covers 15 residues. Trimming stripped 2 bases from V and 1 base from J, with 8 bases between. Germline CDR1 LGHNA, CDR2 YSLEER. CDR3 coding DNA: TGCGCCAGCAGCCAAACAGCCCTGAACACCGGGGAGCTGTTTTTT. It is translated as CASSQTALNTGELFF.

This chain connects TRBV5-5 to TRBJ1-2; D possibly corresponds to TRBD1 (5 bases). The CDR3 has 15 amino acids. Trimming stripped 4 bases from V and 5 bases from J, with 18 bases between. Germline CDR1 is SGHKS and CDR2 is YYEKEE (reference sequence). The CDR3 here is CASSPWDSASYGYTF. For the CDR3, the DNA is TGTGCCAGCAGCCCCTGGGACTCAGCCTCGTATGGCTACACCTTC.